Below are 5 T cell receptor beta chains sequenced from a single sample in a study of T cell changes during pregnancy in multiple sclerosis. Generated by immunoSEQ multiplex PCR, the TCRdb table keeps only in-frame clones and is missing some. This sample has around 60,000 clones, with approximately 90% found just once. The source material was peripheral blood, sampled in the third trimester of pregnancy. The receptors derive from a female donor in good health, enrolled as a control in a pregnancy study.

V and J are TRBV9 and TRBJ2-7; weak D call: TRBD2 (6 bases). V shed 4 bases and J shed 3 bases, with 14 bases lying between them. Germline values: CDR1 SGDLS, CDR2 YYNGEE. The CDR3 contains 14 residues. Here the CDR3 DNA reads TGTGCCAGCAGCCCCCGCATTAGCGGCTACGAGCAGTACTTC. This sequence encodes CASSPRISGYEQYF.

This chain links TRBV7-3 with TRBJ2-1; TRBD2 matches 9 bases. This CDR3 is built from 15 residues. V lost 1 base and J lost 4; bases outside the gene matches: 2. The germline V gene has CDR1 SGHTA and CDR2 FQGTGA. The CDR3 here is CASSLKLAGYNEQFF. The CDR3 DNA reads as TGTGCCAGCAGCTTAAAACTAGCGGGTTACAATGAGCAGTTCTTC. The whole variable domain, filled in from reference TRBV7-3 and TRBJ2-1, reads GAGVSQTPSNKVTEKGKYVELRCDPISGHTALYWYRQSLGQGPEFLIYFQGTGAADDSGLPNDRFFAVRPEGSVSTLKIQRTERGDSAVYLCASSLKLAGYNEQFFGPGTRLTVL.

This rearrangement joins TRBV28 to TRBJ1-5, with unresolved D. The V gene lost 3 bases and the J gene lost 10 bases, with 10 bases spanning the gap. Per germline, CDR1 MDHEN and CDR2 SYDVKM. CDR3 length: 12 amino acids. The CDR3 nucleotides are TGTGCCAGCAGTTTGATTGGAGACCCCCAGCATTTT. This codes for CASSLIGDPQHF.

The genes are TRBV27 and TRBJ2-1, with 8 positions matching TRBD1. Germline assignment: CDR1 MNHEY and CDR2 SMNVEV (reference sequence). J was trimmed by 4 bases and V by 4 bases; bases with no gene match: 3. The CDR3 runs to 14 residues. DNA for the CDR3: TGTGCCAGCAGTTCCCGGGACAGGTACAATGAGCAGTTCTTC. It codes for CASSSRDRYNEQFF.

This chain uses TRBV19 with TRBJ1-3; TRBD1 aligns across 8 bases. After removal of 7 bases from V and 0 bases from J, the junction contained 8 bases not matched to a gene. Germline assignment: CDR1 LNHDA and CDR2 SQIVND (reference sequence). The CDR3 spans 16 residues. The CDR3 sequence: CASTPGQVLSGNTIYF. CDR3 sequence (DNA): TGTGCCAGTACCCCGGGACAGGTCCTCTCTGGAAACACCATATATTTT.